This is a list of T cell receptor beta chains from one sample in a study of human T cells and chemical hapten exposure. TCRdb independently ran MiXCR on the RACE reads; one entry per CDR3 protein. The sample has 65,000 to 95,000 distinct CDR3 sequences; approximately 10% are singletons. Sample: whole blood, taken in connection with sensitization to the hapten diphenylcyclopropenone (DPC). The receptors derive from a woman in her sixties with alopecia areata. Some clones in this sample may be carry-over from other donors' samples. Both conserved end residues are part of each CDR3. A D gene is named only where the DNA matches it firmly. Size tells how often a clone was seen (once, few, many) or the class of an expanded clone, and some rows leave it out.

size: few
D: TRBD2
V: TRBV7-9
J: TRBJ2-5
CDR3: CASSLGASGGQETQYF
DNA: TGTGCCAGCAGCTTAGGAGCTAGCGGGGGACAAGAGACCCAGTACTTC

size: many
D: TRBD2
V: TRBV11-2
J: TRBJ2-1
CDR3: CASSRGLNNEQFF
DNA: TGTGCCAGCAGCCGGGGACTAAACAATGAGCAGTTCTTC

size: -
D: TRBD2
V: TRBV20-1
J: TRBJ2-7
CDR3: CSAPSTSGTYEQYF
DNA: TGCAGTGCCCCCTCTACTAGCGGGACCTACGAGCAGTACTTC

size: -
D: -
V: TRBV20-1
J: TRBJ2-7
CDR3: CSARGGLPYEQYF
DNA: TGCAGTGCCCGCGGGGGCCTCCCCTACGAGCAGTACTTC

size: many
D: TRBD1
V: TRBV27
J: TRBJ2-7
CDR3: CASSLTRQRQGSYEQYF
DNA: TGTGCCAGCAGTTTAACCCGCCAACGACAGGGCTCCTACGAGCAGTACTTC

size: few
D: TRBD2
V: TRBV20-1
J: TRBJ2-5
CDR3: CSARDTKGLANYETQYF
DNA: TGCAGTGCTAGAGATACGAAGGGACTAGCAAATTACGAGACCCAGTACTTC

size: -
D: -
V: TRBV18
J: TRBJ1-1
CDR3: CASSPPAGPEAFF
DNA: TGTGCCAGCTCACCACCGGCCGGGCCTGAAGCTTTCTTT

size: -
D: TRBD1
V: TRBV2
J: TRBJ2-7
CDR3: CASSRTGAAFYEQYF
DNA: TGTGCCAGCAGTCGGACAGGGGCCGCGTTCTACGAGCAGTACTTC

size: few
D: -
V: TRBV20-1
J: TRBJ2-7
CDR3: CSARDAQGWNEQYF
DNA: TGCAGTGCTAGAGATGCTCAGGGGTGGAACGAGCAGTACTTC

size: few
D: -
V: TRBV20-1
J: TRBJ1-3
CDR3: CSARTSGTNTIYF
DNA: TGCAGTGCTAGAACTTCCGGGACCAACACCATATATTTT

size: many
D: TRBD1
V: TRBV27
J: TRBJ1-2
CDR3: CASGTGMTNYGYTF
DNA: TGTGCCAGCGGGACAGGGATGACTAACTATGGCTACACCTTC

size: -
D: -
V: TRBV28
J: TRBJ1-2
CDR3: CASSLLGGPANYGYTF
DNA: TGTGCCAGCAGTTTATTGGGGGGGCCAGCTAACTATGGCTACACCTTC

size: many
D: -
V: TRBV29-1
J: TRBJ1-3
CDR3: CSVWDGNTIYF
DNA: TGCAGCGTTTGGGACGGAAACACCATATATTTT

size: few
D: -
V: TRBV7-9
J: TRBJ2-7
CDR3: CASSGDGYEQYF
DNA: TGTGCCAGCAGCGGGGACGGATACGAGCAGTACTTC

size: many
D: TRBD1
V: TRBV7-2
J: TRBJ1-1
CDR3: CASSFPTGESLIAEAFF
DNA: TGTGCCAGCAGCTTCCCGACAGGGGAGAGTCTTATTGCTGAAGCTTTCTTT

size: few
D: -
V: TRBV6-2/TRBV6-3
J: TRBJ1-1
CDR3: CAAGQGAEAFF
DNA: TGTGCCGCGGGGCAGGGCGCTGAAGCTTTCTTT

size: many
D: TRBD1
V: TRBV6-1
J: TRBJ2-1
CDR3: CASKTGTGINNEQFF
DNA: TGTGCCAGCAAGACCGGGACAGGAATAAACAATGAGCAGTTCTTC

size: -
D: -
V: TRBV2
J: TRBJ1-5
CDR3: CASRSGTVSNQPQHF
DNA: TGTGCCAGCAGGAGCGGGACGGTTAGCAATCAGCCCCAGCATTTT

size: many
D: -
V: TRBV20-1
J: TRBJ1-1
CDR3: CSARRQKNTEAFF
DNA: TGCAGTGCCCGCAGACAGAAGAACACTGAAGCTTTCTTT

size: few
D: -
V: TRBV11-2
J: TRBJ2-7
CDR3: CASSLAQPPGFTEQYF
DNA: TGTGCCAGCAGCTTAGCCCAACCCCCTGGTTTCACCGAGCAGTACTTC

size: few
D: TRBD2
V: TRBV7-8
J: TRBJ2-2
CDR3: CASSGGLAGGDGELFF
DNA: TGTGCCAGCAGCGGGGGACTTGCGGGAGGGGACGGGGAGCTGTTTTTT

size: -
D: TRBD1
V: TRBV20-1
J: TRBJ1-2
CDR3: CSARKTGTGDNYGYTF
DNA: TGCAGTGCTAGGAAGACCGGGACAGGGGATAACTATGGCTACACCTTC

size: many
D: -
V: TRBV6-5
J: TRBJ2-7
CDR3: CASSYNYEQYF
DNA: TGTGCCAGCAGTTATAACTACGAGCAGTACTTC

size: -
D: -
V: TRBV29-1
J: TRBJ1-2
CDR3: CSVKHNYGYTF
DNA: TGCAGCGTTAAACATAACTATGGCTACACCTTC